This T cell receptor beta chain was retrieved from a study of immune evolution from preneoplasia to lung adenocarcinoma. Whole-study findings and limits: Top clone share appeared to fall from AAH through AIS, MIA, adenocarcinoma.

TCRdb's copy holds only in-frame clones and misses some; the assay was immunoSEQ multiplex PCR. The data contain about 4,700 clones, 82% of them seen just once; the ten biggest clones take up roughly 8%. The CDR3 length is 13 residues. Germline V gene data show CDR1 as SGHRS and CDR2 as YFSETQ. With 1 base removed from V and 6 bases from J, the gap between germline ends came to 10 bases. In regard to this clone: Its specificity is unknown.

The origin of this receptor is a person in their 70s with lung adenocarcinoma. Sequencing was performed on FFPE lung adenocarcinoma in situ tissue. V gene TRBV5-1 combines with J gene TRBJ1-2; tentatively, D is TRBD1 (5 bases). CDR3 protein: CASSLQTANGYTF. The CDR3 region has the DNA TGCGCCAGCAGCTTGCAGACAGCCAATGGCTACACCTTC.